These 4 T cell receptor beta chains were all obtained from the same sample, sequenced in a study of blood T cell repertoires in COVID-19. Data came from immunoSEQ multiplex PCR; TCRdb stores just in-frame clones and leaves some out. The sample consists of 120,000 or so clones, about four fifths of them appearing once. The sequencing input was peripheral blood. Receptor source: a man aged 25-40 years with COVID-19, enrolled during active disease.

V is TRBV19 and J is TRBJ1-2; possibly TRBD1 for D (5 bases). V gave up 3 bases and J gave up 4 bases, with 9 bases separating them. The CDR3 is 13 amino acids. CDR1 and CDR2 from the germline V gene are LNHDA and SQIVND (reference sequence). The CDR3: CASSIREAYGYTF. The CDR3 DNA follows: TGTGCCAGTAGTATCAGGGAGGCCTATGGCTACACCTTC.

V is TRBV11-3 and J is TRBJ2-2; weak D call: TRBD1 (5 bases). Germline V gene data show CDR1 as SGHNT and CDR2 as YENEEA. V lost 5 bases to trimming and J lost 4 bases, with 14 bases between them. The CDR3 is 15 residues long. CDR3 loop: CASSDRQGTTGELFF. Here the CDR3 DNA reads TGTGCCAGCAGCGACCGCCAGGGAACCACCGGGGAGCTGTTTTTT.

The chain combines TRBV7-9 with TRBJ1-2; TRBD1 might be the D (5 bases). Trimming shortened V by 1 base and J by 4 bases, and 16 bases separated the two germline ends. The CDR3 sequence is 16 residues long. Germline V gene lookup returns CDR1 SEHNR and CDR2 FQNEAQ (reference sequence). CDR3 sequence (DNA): TGTGCCAGCAGCTTAGTGAGGCCAGGGTTTGGCTATGGCTACACCTTC. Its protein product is CASSLVRPGFGYGYTF.

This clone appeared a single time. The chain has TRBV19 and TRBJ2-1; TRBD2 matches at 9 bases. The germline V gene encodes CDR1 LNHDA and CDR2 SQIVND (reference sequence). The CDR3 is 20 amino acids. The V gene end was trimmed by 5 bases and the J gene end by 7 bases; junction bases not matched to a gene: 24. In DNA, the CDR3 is TGTGCCAGTAGTGTGTTGGCGGGAGGGAACTCCTTTTATATGCTTAATGAGCAGTTCTTC. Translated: CASSVLAGGNSFYMLNEQFF.